Each of the 3 T cell receptor beta chains below was sequenced from the same sample in a study of regulatory T cells in long-lasting Graves disease. Arm-PCR of CDR3 regions and iRepertoire HTBI primers were the basis on which TCR beta libraries were built. TCRdb fed the multiplex PCR reads into MiXCR, producing one record per CDR3 protein. The repertoire holds 300,000 to 400,000 distinct CDR3 sequences, with over 15% as singletons. The time point: newly diagnosed GD, antithyroid drugs for less than 3 months. Extracted PBMC RNA gave rise to the TCR library. Another study also made use of these data, one on T cells in Graves' hyperthyroidism and ophthalmopathy.

Sequencing was performed on peripheral blood mononuclear cells (PBMCs), taken at new diagnosis, from a patient treated with antithyroid drugs. The receptors were gathered from a man aged 35-49 years with Graves disease.

This clonotype was seen at least ten times. This chain links TRBV7-8 with TRBJ2-5; 9 bases are shared with TRBD1. Germline V gene sequence: CDR1 SGHVS, CDR2 FQNEAQ. This CDR3 is 14 amino acids long. The V segment lost 3 bases and the J segment 8 bases; nucleotides outside the gene matches: 7. The CDR3 loop reads CASSFEQGAITQYF. The CDR3 DNA sequence: TGTGCCAGCAGCTTCGAACAGGGGGCTATCACCCAGTACTTC.

The gene calls are TRBV29-1 and TRBJ2-1; possibly TRBD2 for D (5 bases). Germline CDR1 reads SQVTM; CDR2 reads ANQGSEA. V lost 4 bases to trimming and J lost 9 bases, with 19 bases between them. This CDR3 region has 14 residues. The CDR3 is CSVGTVQILTEQFF. The CDR3, as DNA: TGCAGCGTTGGGACTGTCCAGATCCTCACTGAGCAGTTCTTC.

This clonotype was observed many times. This chain connects TRBV30 to TRBJ2-1, with TRBD2 matching over 9 bases. CDR3 size: 13 residues. The germline CDR1 and CDR2 sequences are GTSNPN and SVGIG (reference sequence). After removal of 7 bases from V and 5 bases from J, the junction contained 6 bases not matched to a gene. CDR3 nucleotides: TGTGCCTTGCGCAAGCGGGGGGACAATGAGCAGTTCTTC. It encodes CALRKRGDNEQFF.